One and the same sample provided the 5 T cell receptor beta chains below, sequenced in a study of blood T cell repertoires in COVID-19. TCRdb's table, derived via immunoSEQ multiplex PCR, lists solely in-frame clones and lacks some. The table has about 100,000 clones, 82% seen once. Sequencing was performed on peripheral blood. The receptors were gathered from a man in his sixties with acute or convalescent COVID-19.

This rearrangement joins TRBV5-8 to TRBJ2-3; TRBD2 aligns across 9 bases. The CDR3 spans 16 residues. The V segment lost 1 base and the J segment 2 bases; nucleotides outside the gene matches: 5. Germline V gene lookup returns CDR1 SGHTS and CDR2 YDEGEE. The CDR3 loop reads CASSLKRGVFTDTQYF. For the CDR3, the DNA is TGTGCCAGCAGCTTGAAGCGGGGGGTCTTCACAGATACGCAGTATTTT.

The chain joins TRBV12-3 or TRBV12-4 to TRBJ1-1; D uncertain. The germline V and J ends were trimmed by 5 bases and 3 bases, with 10 bases remaining between them. The CDR3 has 13 amino acids. The CDR3 sequence: CASSLMGDTEAFF. DNA for the CDR3: TGTGCCAGCAGTCTCATGGGAGACACTGAAGCTTTCTTT.

The chain carries TRBV6-4 and TRBJ1-1; D perhaps matches TRBD1 (6 bases). CDR3 length: 15 amino acids. The germline V and J ends were trimmed by 6 bases and 1 base, with 15 bases remaining between them. From germline, CDR1 is MRHNA and CDR2 SNTAGT. CDR3 bases: TGTGCCAGCAGGCTGACGGGACACGGGAACACTGAAGCTTTCTTT. Translating it yields CASRLTGHGNTEAFF.

Written as DNA, the CDR3 is TGTGCCAGCAGTCCCCGGGCTAATGAAAAACTGTTTTTT. Protein product: CASSPRANEKLFF. V usage is TRBV12-3 or TRBV12-4 and J usage is TRBJ1-4; D remains unclear. The length of the CDR3 is 13 residues. Trimming stripped 5 bases from V and 3 bases from J, with 7 bases between.

The chain links TRBV5-1 to TRBJ2-3, with 7 bases matching TRBD1. Germline CDR1 is SGHRS and CDR2 is YFSETQ. Germline trimming cut 2 bases from V and 4 bases from J; bases unmatched to any gene: 4. The CDR3 length is 14 residues. The CDR3 reads CASSFSGQSDTQYF. For the CDR3, the DNA is TGCGCCAGCAGCTTTTCGGGACAGTCAGATACGCAGTATTTT.